This TCR beta chain was identified during a study of metastatic and nonmetastatic thyroid tumors. About the study: The study looked at repertoires side by side in blood and in tumor or nodule tissue from malignant and benign thyroid patients. Points from the study as a whole: Malignant thyroid tumors reportedly exceeded benign nodules significantly in TCR beta diversity, with the difference appearing in blood and tumor.

As processed by the authors: CDR3 was compared across clinicopathological groups, and the resulting differences were used to build a distant-metastasis classifier for papillary thyroid cancer. TCRdb re-analyzed the PCR reads using MiXCR. The V and J calls were not made by the authors but by TCRdb's processing. The sample has fewer than 25,000 clones, around 19% seen once; the top ten hold around a fifth. CDR1 is DFQATT and CDR2 is SNEGSKA in the germline V gene (reference sequence). The germline V and J ends were trimmed by 2 bases and 0 bases, with 10 bases remaining between them. This CDR3 contains 14 residues. This clone has a count of ten or more. Its antigen is still unknown. Patients had received no treatment of any kind before thyroid surgery.

Specimen: blood. The chain combines TRBV20-1 with TRBJ1-1; D is uncertain. The clonotype comes from a male donor with papillary thyroid cancer or a benign thyroid nodule (not recorded which). Some clones in this sample may be carry-over from other donors' samples. CDR3 region: CSARRGHMNTEAFF. DNA of the CDR3: TGCAGTGCTAGACGTGGGCACATGAACACTGAAGCTTTCTTT.